Listed below are T cell receptor beta chains from one sample, sequenced in a study of CD8 T cells in ankylosing spondylitis. Via MiXCR, TCRdb re-called the 5' RACE reads, giving one row per CDR3 protein. The profile shows about 800,000 distinct CDR3 sequences, 12% of them singletons. Sequenced: blood, either unsorted or a sorted T cell fraction (not recorded which). These receptors were taken from a male donor with ankylosing spondylitis. Both conserved end residues are part of each CDR3. Fields, in order: clone size, V gene, J gene, D gene, CDR3 protein, CDR3 DNA. D genes are given only for firm matches. Clone size is shown for a subset of rows, as once, few, many or a class of expanded clone.

size: few; V: TRBV24-1; J: TRBJ2-1; D: TRBD1; CDR3: CATSDLGGQGIHEQFF; DNA: TGTGCCACCAGTGATTTGGGGGGACAGGGGATTCATGAGCAGTTCTTC
size: -; V: TRBV4-3; J: TRBJ2-1; D: -; CDR3: CASSLYSDGAGEQFF; DNA: TGCGCCAGCAGCCTCTATTCGGACGGAGCTGGGGAGCAGTTCTTC
size: few; V: TRBV28; J: TRBJ1-1; D: TRBD1; CDR3: CASSFLGTGNRAFF; DNA: TGTGCCAGCAGTTTCCTTGGGACAGGGAACAGAGCTTTCTTT
size: many; V: TRBV24-1; J: TRBJ2-4; D: -; CDR3: CATSAGGRGIKNIQYF; DNA: TGTGCCACCAGTGCCGGAGGCAGGGGAATCAAAAACATTCAGTACTTC
size: -; V: TRBV20-1; J: TRBJ2-1; D: -; CDR3: CSARDDGVSNEQFF; DNA: TGCAGTGCTAGAGATGATGGGGTAAGCAATGAGCAGTTCTTC
size: -; V: TRBV4-3; J: TRBJ1-1; D: -; CDR3: CASSHLDVPEAFF; DNA: TGCGCCAGCAGCCACCTGGACGTTCCTGAAGCTTTCTTT
size: -; V: TRBV28; J: TRBJ1-2; D: TRBD1; CDR3: CASMLLGTAINYGYTF; DNA: TGTGCCAGCATGTTGCTTGGGACAGCTATCAACTATGGCTACACCTTC
size: few; V: TRBV4-2; J: TRBJ1-2; D: -; CDR3: CASSQGWGYTF; DNA: TGTGCCAGCAGCCAGGGGTGGGGCTACACCTTC
size: few; V: TRBV6-2/TRBV6-3; J: TRBJ1-6; D: -; CDR3: CASSPADSYNSPLHF; DNA: TGTGCCAGCAGTCCGGCGGACAGCTATAATTCACCCCTCCACTTT
size: many; V: TRBV7-2; J: TRBJ2-7; D: TRBD1; CDR3: CASSKDRGESYEQYF; DNA: TGTGCCAGCAGCAAGGACAGGGGTGAATCCTACGAGCAGTACTTC
size: many; V: TRBV20-1; J: TRBJ2-4; D: -; CDR3: CSFRVQNIQYF; DNA: TGCAGTTTCAGGGTTCAAAACATTCAGTACTTC
size: -; V: TRBV10-3; J: TRBJ2-1; D: TRBD2; CDR3: CAISGSLAGFYNEQFF; DNA: TGTGCCATCAGTGGATCCCTAGCGGGGTTCTACAATGAGCAGTTCTTC
size: few; V: TRBV20-1; J: TRBJ1-6; D: -; CDR3: CSAGDGASYNSPLHF; DNA: TGCAGTGCGGGCGACGGTGCCTCCTATAATTCACCCCTCCACTTT
size: few; V: TRBV7-2; J: TRBJ1-1; D: -; CDR3: CASSPFTGNTEAFF; DNA: TGTGCCAGCAGCCCCTTCACAGGGAACACTGAAGCTTTCTTT
size: few; V: TRBV5-1; J: TRBJ2-3; D: -; CDR3: CASERWGDYTDTQYF; DNA: TGCGCCAGCGAACGTTGGGGGGATTACACAGATACGCAGTATTTT
size: few; V: TRBV6-2/TRBV6-3; J: TRBJ2-7; D: -; CDR3: CASSYTPWGAEQYF; DNA: TGTGCCAGCAGTTACACTCCTTGGGGGGCCGAGCAGTACTTC
size: -; V: TRBV10-3; J: TRBJ2-7; D: TRBD2; CDR3: CAISRLAGGPTEQYF; DNA: TGTGCCATCAGTCGACTAGCGGGAGGGCCGACTGAGCAGTACTTC
size: -; V: TRBV12-3/TRBV12-4; J: TRBJ1-2; D: -; CDR3: CASRLNELYGYTF; DNA: TGTGCCAGCAGATTAAACGAGCTCTATGGCTACACCTTC
size: few; V: TRBV2; J: TRBJ2-7; D: TRBD1; CDR3: CASRSTGLLEQYF; DNA: TGTGCCAGCAGATCGACAGGGCTGCTCGAGCAGTACTTC
size: -; V: TRBV5-6; J: TRBJ2-3; D: TRBD1; CDR3: CASSSTGGGTDTQYF; DNA: TGTGCCAGCAGCTCGACAGGGGGCGGGACAGATACGCAGTATTTT
size: few; V: TRBV4-3; J: TRBJ2-1; D: -; CDR3: CASSLSRGAGTHNEQFF; DNA: TGCGCCAGCAGCCTTTCAAGGGGCGCGGGAACACACAATGAGCAGTTCTTC
size: -; V: TRBV28; J: TRBJ2-3; D: TRBD2; CDR3: CASSSASGGGTDTQYF; DNA: TGTGCCAGCAGTTCCGCTAGCGGGGGGGGCACAGATACGCAGTATTTT
size: -; V: TRBV20-1; J: TRBJ2-5; D: -; CDR3: CSAAERETQYF; DNA: TGCAGTGCTGCAGAAAGAGAGACCCAGTACTTC
size: -; V: TRBV4-3; J: TRBJ1-2; D: TRBD1; CDR3: CASSPTGDGGYTF; DNA: TGCGCCAGCAGCCCGACAGGGGATGGGGGCTACACCTTC
size: many; V: TRBV4-3; J: TRBJ2-7; D: TRBD1; CDR3: CASSQGLRQGFEQYF; DNA: TGCGCCAGCAGCCAAGGCTTACGACAGGGTTTCGAGCAGTACTTC
size: -; V: TRBV6-2/TRBV6-3; J: TRBJ2-5; D: -; CDR3: CASRLPLGGRQETQYF; DNA: TGTGCCAGCAGATTACCCCTAGGGGGGCGACAAGAGACCCAGTACTTC
size: few; V: TRBV29-1; J: TRBJ1-1; D: -; CDR3: CSVAEMDTEAFF; DNA: TGCAGCGTTGCGGAGATGGACACTGAAGCTTTCTTT
size: few; V: TRBV6-1; J: TRBJ2-2; D: -; CDR3: CASSEAPRTGELFF; DNA: TGTGCCAGCAGTGAAGCGCCACGGACCGGGGAGCTGTTTTTT
size: -; V: TRBV5-1; J: TRBJ2-1; D: TRBD2; CDR3: CASSNGAGAAYNEQFF; DNA: TGCGCCAGCAGCAACGGAGCGGGAGCCGCGTACAATGAGCAGTTCTTC
size: many; V: TRBV10-3; J: TRBJ2-3; D: TRBD2; CDR3: CAISDPLAGVPTDTQYF; DNA: TGTGCCATCAGCGACCCTCTCGCGGGGGTCCCTACAGATACGCAGTATTTT
size: few; V: TRBV20-1; J: TRBJ1-1; D: -; CDR3: CSASDNMNTEAFF; DNA: TGCAGTGCTAGTGACAATATGAACACTGAAGCTTTCTTT
size: many; V: TRBV10-3; J: TRBJ2-5; D: TRBD2; CDR3: CAIGRLAGSQETQYF; DNA: TGTGCCATCGGTCGACTAGCGGGGAGCCAAGAGACCCAGTACTTC
size: few; V: TRBV7-6; J: TRBJ2-7; D: TRBD1; CDR3: CASSFRTGFYEQYF; DNA: TGTGCCAGCAGCTTTCGGACAGGGTTCTACGAGCAGTACTTC
size: few; V: TRBV5-4; J: TRBJ2-1; D: TRBD2; CDR3: CASSPRLAVKDEQFF; DNA: TGTGCCAGCAGCCCCCGGCTAGCGGTCAAAGATGAGCAGTTCTTC
size: few; V: TRBV7-3; J: TRBJ1-6; D: -; CDR3: CASSLRQANSPLHF; DNA: TGTGCCAGCAGCTTACGCCAGGCGAATTCACCCCTCCACTTT
size: many; V: TRBV20-1; J: TRBJ1-1; D: -; CDR3: CSAPGRYTEAFF; DNA: TGCAGTGCCCCAGGCCGATACACTGAAGCTTTCTTT
size: few; V: TRBV4-2; J: TRBJ1-2; D: TRBD1; CDR3: CASSLTQGAGYGYTF; DNA: TGTGCCAGCAGCCTCACACAGGGGGCCGGCTATGGCTACACCTTC
size: few; V: TRBV4-2; J: TRBJ2-3; D: -; CDR3: CASSPTTLTDTQYF; DNA: TGTGCCAGCAGCCCTACGACCCTCACAGATACGCAGTATTTT
size: few; V: TRBV11-2; J: TRBJ2-3; D: -; CDR3: CASSRGDSISSDTQYF; DNA: TGTGCCAGCAGCCGAGGGGACTCCATTTCCTCAGATACGCAGTATTTT
size: -; V: TRBV11-2; J: TRBJ1-2; D: -; CDR3: CASKSLSWPYGYTF; DNA: TGTGCCAGCAAATCCCTCTCCTGGCCGTATGGCTACACCTTC
size: -; V: TRBV10-3; J: TRBJ2-1; D: TRBD2; CDR3: CAIKRGFWTSGSDEQFF; DNA: TGTGCCATTAAACGAGGCTTCTGGACTAGCGGGAGCGATGAGCAGTTCTTC
size: few; V: TRBV5-6; J: TRBJ1-6; D: -; CDR3: CASSLIPGSPLHF; DNA: TGTGCCAGCAGCTTGATACCGGGGTCACCCCTCCACTTT
size: -; V: TRBV7-2; J: TRBJ2-2; D: TRBD1; CDR3: CASSRTGVAGELFF; DNA: TGTGCCAGCAGCCGGACAGGGGTGGCCGGGGAGCTGTTTTTT
size: -; V: TRBV9; J: TRBJ2-7; D: -; CDR3: CASSVESPSVEQYF; DNA: TGTGCCAGCAGCGTAGAATCCCCGAGTGTCGAGCAGTACTTC
size: -; V: TRBV5-5; J: TRBJ2-3; D: TRBD2; CDR3: CASSQSGIDTQYF; DNA: TGTGCCAGCAGCCAGAGCGGGATCGATACGCAGTATTTT
size: -; V: TRBV7-2; J: TRBJ2-3; D: -; CDR3: CASSLMGTTDTQYF; DNA: TGTGCCAGCAGCTTAATGGGGACCACAGATACGCAGTATTTT
size: few; V: TRBV7-9; J: TRBJ2-3; D: TRBD1; CDR3: CASSLGGDRGDTQYF; DNA: TGTGCCAGCAGCTTAGGAGGAGACAGGGGGGATACGCAGTATTTT
size: -; V: TRBV5-6; J: TRBJ2-1; D: TRBD1; CDR3: CASSSGDRPEFF; DNA: TGTGCCAGCAGTTCTGGGGACAGGCCGGAATTCTTC